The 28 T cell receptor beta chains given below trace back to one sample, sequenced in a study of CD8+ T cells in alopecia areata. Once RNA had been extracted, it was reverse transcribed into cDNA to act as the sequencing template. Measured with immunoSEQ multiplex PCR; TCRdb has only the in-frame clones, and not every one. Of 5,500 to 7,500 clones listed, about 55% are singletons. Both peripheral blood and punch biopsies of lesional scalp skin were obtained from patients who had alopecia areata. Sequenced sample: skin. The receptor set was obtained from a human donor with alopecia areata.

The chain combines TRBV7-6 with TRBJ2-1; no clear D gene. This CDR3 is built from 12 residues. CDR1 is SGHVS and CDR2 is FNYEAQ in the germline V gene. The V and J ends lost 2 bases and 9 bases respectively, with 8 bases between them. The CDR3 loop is CASSLMDLEQFF. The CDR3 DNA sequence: TGTGCCAGCAGCTTAATGGATCTTGAGCAGTTCTTC.

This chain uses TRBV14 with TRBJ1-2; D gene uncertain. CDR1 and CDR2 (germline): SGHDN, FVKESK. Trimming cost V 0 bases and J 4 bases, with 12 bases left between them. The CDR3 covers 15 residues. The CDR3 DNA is TGTGCCAGCAGCCAAGATCTGGTGCAACTCTATGGCTACACCTTC. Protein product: CASSQDLVQLYGYTF.

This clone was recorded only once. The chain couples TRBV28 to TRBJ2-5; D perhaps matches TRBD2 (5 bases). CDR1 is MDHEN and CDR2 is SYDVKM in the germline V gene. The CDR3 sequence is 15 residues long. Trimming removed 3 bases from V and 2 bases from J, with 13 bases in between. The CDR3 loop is CASSFRPAAQETQYF. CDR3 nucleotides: TGTGCCAGCAGTTTTCGACCAGCGGCTCAAGAGACCCAGTACTTC. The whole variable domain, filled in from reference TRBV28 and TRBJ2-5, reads DVKVTQSSRYLVKRTGEKVFLECVQDMDHENMFWYRQDPGLGLRLIYFSYDVKMKEKGDIPEGYSVSREKKERFSLILESASTNQTSMYLCASSFRPAAQETQYFGPGTRLLVL.

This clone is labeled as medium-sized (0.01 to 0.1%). The chain's CDR3 is CASSPGTGNNYGYTF. The DNA of the CDR3 is TGTGCCAGCAGCCCCGGGACAGGGAATAACTATGGCTACACCTTC. This chain joins TRBV6-6 and TRBJ1-2; 9 bases align to TRBD1. V shed 6 bases and J 1 base; nucleotides not matched to a gene: 6. This CDR3 is built from 15 residues. Germline V CDR1 and CDR2: MNHNY, SVGAGI (reference sequence).

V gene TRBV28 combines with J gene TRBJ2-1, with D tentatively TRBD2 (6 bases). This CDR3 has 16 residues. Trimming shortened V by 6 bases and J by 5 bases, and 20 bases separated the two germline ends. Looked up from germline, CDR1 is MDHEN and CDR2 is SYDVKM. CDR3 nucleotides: TGTGCCAGCAGGGATAGGACTAACCGAATTAACAATGAGCAGTTCTTC. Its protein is CASRDRTNRINNEQFF.

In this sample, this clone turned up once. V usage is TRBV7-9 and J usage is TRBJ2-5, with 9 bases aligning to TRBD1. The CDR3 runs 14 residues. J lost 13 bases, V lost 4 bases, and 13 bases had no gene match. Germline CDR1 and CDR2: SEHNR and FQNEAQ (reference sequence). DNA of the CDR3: TGTGCCAGCAGCTGGGGACAGGGAGTAGACGAGCGGTACTTC. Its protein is CASSWGQGVDERYF.

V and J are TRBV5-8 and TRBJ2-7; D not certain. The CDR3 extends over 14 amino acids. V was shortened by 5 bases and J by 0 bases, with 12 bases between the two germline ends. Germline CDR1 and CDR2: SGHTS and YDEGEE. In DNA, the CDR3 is TGTGCCAGCAGGTCCAGGAGAAGCTCCTACGAGCAGTACTTC. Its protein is CASRSRRSSYEQYF.

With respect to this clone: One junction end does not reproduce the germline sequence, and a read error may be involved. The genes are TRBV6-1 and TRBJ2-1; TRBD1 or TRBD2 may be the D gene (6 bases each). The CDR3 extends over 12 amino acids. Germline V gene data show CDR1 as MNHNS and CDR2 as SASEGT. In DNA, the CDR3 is TGTGCCAGCGCGCTCGGGGGCAATGAGCAGCTCTTC. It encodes CASALGGNEQLF.

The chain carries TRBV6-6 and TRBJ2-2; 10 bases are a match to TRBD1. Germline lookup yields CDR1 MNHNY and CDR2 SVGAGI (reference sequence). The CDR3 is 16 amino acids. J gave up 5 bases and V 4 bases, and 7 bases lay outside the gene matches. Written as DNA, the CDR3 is TGTGCCAGCAGTTGGGACAGGGGAGGTGGAACCGGGGAGCTGTTTTTT. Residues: CASSWDRGGGTGELFF.

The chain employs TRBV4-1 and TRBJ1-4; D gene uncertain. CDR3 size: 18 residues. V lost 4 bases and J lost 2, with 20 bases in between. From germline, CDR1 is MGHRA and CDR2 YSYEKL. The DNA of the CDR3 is TGCGCCAGCAGCCTCCTTTTAAGGACGGTGCTCACTAATGAAAAACTGTTTTTT. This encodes CASSLLLRTVLTNEKLFF.

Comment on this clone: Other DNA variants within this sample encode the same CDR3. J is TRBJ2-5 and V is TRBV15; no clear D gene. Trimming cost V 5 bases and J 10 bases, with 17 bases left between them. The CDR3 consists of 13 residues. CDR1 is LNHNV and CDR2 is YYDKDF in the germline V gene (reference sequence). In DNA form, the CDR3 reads TGTGCCACCAGCGGGCCTATGGATGATCGCCAGTACTTC. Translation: CATSGPMDDRQYF.

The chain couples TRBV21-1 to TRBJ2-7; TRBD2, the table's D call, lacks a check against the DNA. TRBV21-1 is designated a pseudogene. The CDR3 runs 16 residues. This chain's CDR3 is CASSKEGLAVSYEQYF. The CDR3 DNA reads TGTGCCAGCAGCAAAGAGGGGTTAGCGGTCTCCTACGAGCAGTACTTC.

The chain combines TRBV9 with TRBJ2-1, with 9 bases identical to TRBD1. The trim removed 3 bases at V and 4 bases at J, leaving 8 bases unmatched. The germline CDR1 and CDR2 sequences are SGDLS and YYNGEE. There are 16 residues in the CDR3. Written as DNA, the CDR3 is TGTGCCAGCAGCGCCTGGACAGGGGATTTTTACAATGAGCAGTTCTTC. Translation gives CASSAWTGDFYNEQFF.

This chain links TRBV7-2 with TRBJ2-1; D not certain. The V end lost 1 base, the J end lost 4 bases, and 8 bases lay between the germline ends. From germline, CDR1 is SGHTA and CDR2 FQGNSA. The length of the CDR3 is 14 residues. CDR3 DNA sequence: TGTGCCAGCAGCTTAGGCTTAGGATACAATGAGCAGTTCTTC. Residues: CASSLGLGYNEQFF.

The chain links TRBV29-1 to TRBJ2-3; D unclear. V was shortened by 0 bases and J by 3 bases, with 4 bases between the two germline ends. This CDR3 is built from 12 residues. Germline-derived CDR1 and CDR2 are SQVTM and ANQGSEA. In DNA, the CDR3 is TGCAGCGTTGAAGAGGGGACAGATACGCAGTATTTT. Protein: CSVEEGTDTQYF.

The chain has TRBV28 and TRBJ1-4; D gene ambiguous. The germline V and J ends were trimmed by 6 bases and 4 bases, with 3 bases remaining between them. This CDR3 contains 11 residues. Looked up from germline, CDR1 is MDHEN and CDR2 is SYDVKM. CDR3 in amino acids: CASSFNEKLFF. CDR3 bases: TGTGCCAGCAGCTTTAATGAAAAACTGTTTTTT.

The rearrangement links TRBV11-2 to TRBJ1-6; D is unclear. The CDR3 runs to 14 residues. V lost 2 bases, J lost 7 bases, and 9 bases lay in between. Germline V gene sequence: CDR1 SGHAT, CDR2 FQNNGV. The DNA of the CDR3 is TGTGCCAGCAGCTTACACCCTGCGAATTCACCCCTCCACTTT. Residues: CASSLHPANSPLHF. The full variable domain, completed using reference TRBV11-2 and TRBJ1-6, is EAGVAQSPRYKIIEKRQSVAFWCNPISGHATLYWYQQILGQGPKLLIQFQNNGVVDDSQLPKDRFSAERLKGVDSTLKIQPAKLEDSAVYLCASSLHPANSPLHFGNGTRLTVT.

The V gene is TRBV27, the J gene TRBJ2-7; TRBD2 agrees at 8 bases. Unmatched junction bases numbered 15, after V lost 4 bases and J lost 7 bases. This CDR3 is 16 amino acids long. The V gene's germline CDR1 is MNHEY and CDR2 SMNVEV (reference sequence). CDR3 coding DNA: TGTGCCAGCAGTTCACAGGGACTAGGGACTAAGTCAGAGCAGTACTTC. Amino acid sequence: CASSSQGLGTKSEQYF.

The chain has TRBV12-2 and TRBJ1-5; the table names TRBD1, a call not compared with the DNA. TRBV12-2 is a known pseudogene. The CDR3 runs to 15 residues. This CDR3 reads CASRLKQGKNQPQHF. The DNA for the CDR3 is TGTGCAAGTCGCCTCAAACAGGGTAAAAATCAGCCCCAGCATTTT.

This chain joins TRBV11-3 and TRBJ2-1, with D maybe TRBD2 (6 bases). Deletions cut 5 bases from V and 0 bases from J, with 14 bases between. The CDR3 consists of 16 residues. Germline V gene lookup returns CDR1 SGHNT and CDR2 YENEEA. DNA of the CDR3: TGTGCCAGCAGCCACCGGGAGCTAGGCTCCTACAATGAGCAGTTCTTC. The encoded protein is CASSHRELGSYNEQFF.

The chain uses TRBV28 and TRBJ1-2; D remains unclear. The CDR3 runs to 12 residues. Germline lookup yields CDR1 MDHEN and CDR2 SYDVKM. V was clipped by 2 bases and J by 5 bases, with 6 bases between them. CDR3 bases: TGTGCCAGCAGTTTAGAACATTATGGCTACACCTTC. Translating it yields CASSLEHYGYTF.

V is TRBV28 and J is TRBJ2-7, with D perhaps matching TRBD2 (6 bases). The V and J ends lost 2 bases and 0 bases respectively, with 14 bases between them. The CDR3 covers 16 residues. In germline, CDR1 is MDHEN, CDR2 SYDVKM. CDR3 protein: CASSLGPGGASYEQYF. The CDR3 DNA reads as TGTGCCAGCAGTTTAGGGCCAGGCGGGGCCTCCTACGAGCAGTACTTC.

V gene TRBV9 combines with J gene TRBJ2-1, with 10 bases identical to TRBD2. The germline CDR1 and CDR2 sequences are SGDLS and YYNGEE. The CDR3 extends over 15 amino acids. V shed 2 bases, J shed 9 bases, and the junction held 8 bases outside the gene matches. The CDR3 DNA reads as TGTGCCAGCAGCGTCACCCGACTAGCGGGTTCTGAGCAGTTCTTC. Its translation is CASSVTRLAGSEQFF.

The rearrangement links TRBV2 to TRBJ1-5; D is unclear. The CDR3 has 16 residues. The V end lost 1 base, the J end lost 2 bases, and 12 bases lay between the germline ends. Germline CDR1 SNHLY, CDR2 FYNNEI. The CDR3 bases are TGTGCCAGCAGTGAAGGGGCGAATAGGGGCAATCAGCCCCAGCATTTT. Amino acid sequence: CASSEGANRGNQPQHF. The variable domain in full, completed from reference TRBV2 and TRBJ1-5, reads EPEVTQTPSHQVTQMGQEVILRCVPISNHLYFYWYRQILGQKVEFLVSFYNNEISEKSEIFDDQFSVERPDGSNFTLKIRSTKLEDSAMYFCASSEGANRGNQPQHFGDGTRLSIL.

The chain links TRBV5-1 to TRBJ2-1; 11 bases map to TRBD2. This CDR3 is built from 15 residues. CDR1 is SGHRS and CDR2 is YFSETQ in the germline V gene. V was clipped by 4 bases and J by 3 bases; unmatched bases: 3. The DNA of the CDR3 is TGCGCCAGCAGCCTTACTAGCGGGGGCTACAATGAGCAGTTCTTC. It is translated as CASSLTSGGYNEQFF.

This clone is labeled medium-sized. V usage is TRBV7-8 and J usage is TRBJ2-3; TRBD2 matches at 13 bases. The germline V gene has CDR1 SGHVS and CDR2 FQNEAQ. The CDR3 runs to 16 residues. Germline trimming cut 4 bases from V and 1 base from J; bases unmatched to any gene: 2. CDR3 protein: CASSSGTSGGTDTQYF. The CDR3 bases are TGTGCCAGCAGCTCGGGGACTAGCGGGGGCACAGATACGCAGTATTTT.

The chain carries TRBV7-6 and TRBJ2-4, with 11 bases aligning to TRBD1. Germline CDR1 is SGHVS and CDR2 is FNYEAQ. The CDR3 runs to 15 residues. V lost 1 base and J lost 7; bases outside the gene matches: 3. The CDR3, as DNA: TGTGCCAGCAGCTTAGGTGGACAGGGGGCTAACATTCAGTACTTC. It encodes CASSLGGQGANIQYF.

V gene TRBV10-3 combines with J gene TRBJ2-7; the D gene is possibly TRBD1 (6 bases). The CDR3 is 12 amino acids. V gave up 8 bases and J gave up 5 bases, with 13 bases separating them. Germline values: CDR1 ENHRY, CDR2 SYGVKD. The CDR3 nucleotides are TGTGCCATCGGGCCCGCAGGGGACGAGCAGTACTTC. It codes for CAIGPAGDEQYF.